This T cell receptor beta chain comes out of a study of PD-1 blockade in classical Hodgkin lymphoma. Study-level information: Patients were given intravenous nivolumab, 3 mg/kg, every 2 weeks. The study, taken as a whole, reports: Among the patients, those starting nivolumab under 1 year after ASCT were excluded. Complete responders' diversity at baseline resembled that of newly diagnosed patients.

Libraries were prepared by immunoSEQ multiplex PCR; TCRdb keeps only in-frame clonotypes and omits some of them. The sample has some 24,000 clones; roughly 80% are singletons. Concerning this clone itself: What it binds is unknown.

Stated time point: cycle 4 day 1 (C4D1), after six to seven weeks of nivolumab. In every patient, relapse followed autologous stem cell transplantation, while exposure to brentuximab vedotin differed. The TCR was taken from a human donor with classical Hodgkin lymphoma. Sample: peripheral blood mononuclear cells (PBMCs), taken before the fourth cycle of nivolumab.

CDR3 sequence (DNA): TGCAGCGGCGGACAGGGGGCTTATGGCTACACCTTC. Amino acids: CSGGQGAYGYTF. The chain recombines TRBV29-1 with TRBJ1-2; TRBD1 matches 11 bases. Germline V gives CDR1 SQVTM, CDR2 ANQGSEA. V lost 7 bases and J lost 5; bases outside the gene matches: 3. The CDR3 length is 12 residues.